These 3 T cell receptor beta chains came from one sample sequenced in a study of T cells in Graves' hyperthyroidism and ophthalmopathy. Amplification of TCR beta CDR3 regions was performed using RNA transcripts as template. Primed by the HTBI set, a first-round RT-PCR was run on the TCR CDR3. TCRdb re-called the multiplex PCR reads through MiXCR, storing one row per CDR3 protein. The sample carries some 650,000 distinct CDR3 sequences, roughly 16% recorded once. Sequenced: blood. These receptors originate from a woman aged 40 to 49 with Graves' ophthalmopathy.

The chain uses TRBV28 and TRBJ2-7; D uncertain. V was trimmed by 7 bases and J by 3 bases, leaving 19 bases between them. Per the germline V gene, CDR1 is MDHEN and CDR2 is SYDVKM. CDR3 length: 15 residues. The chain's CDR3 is CASTLTAGDNYEQYF. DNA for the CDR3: TGTGCCAGCACCCTTACGGCAGGAGATAACTACGAGCAGTACTTC.

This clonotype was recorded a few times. The CDR3 sequence: CASSTRGGPYEQYF. The CDR3 coding sequence is TGTGCCAGCAGTACTAGGGGGGGGCCCTACGAGCAGTACTTC. The rearrangement links TRBV7-2 to TRBJ2-7; tentative D call: TRBD2 (7 bases). The germline V gene has CDR1 SGHTA and CDR2 FQGNSA. V lost 6 bases to trimming and J lost 2 bases, with 14 bases between them. The length of the CDR3 is 14 residues.

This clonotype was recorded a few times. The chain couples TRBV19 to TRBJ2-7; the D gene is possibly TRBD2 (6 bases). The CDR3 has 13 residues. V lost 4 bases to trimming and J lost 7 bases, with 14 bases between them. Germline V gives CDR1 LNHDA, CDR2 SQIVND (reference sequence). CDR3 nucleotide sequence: TGTGCCAGTAGTAAAGGGGACTTAGAAGAGCAGTACTTC. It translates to CASSKGDLEEQYF. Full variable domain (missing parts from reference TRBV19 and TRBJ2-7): DGGITQSPKYLFRKEGQNVTLSCEQNLNHDAMYWYRQDPGQGLRLIYYSQIVNDFQKGDIAEGYSVSREKKESFPLTVTSAQKNPTAFYLCASSKGDLEEQYFGPGTRLTVT.